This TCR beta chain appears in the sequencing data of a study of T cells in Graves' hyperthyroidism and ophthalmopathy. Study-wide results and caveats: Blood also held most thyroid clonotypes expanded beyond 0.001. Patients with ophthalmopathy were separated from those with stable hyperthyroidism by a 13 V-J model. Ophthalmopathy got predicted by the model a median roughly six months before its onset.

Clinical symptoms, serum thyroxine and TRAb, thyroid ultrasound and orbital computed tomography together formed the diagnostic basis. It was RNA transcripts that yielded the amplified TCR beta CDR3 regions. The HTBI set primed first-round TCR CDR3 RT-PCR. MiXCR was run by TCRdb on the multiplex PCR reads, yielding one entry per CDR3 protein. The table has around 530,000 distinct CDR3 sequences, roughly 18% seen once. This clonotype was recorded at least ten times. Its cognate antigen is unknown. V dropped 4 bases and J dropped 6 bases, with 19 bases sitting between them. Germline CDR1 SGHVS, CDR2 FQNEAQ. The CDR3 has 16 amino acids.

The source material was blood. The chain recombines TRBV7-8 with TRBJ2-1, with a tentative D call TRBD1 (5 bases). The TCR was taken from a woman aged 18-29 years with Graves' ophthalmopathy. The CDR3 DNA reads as TGTGCCAGCAGCTCGAAGGACAACATCCTAAGCAATGAGCAGTTCTTC. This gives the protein CASSSKDNILSNEQFF.